These 9 T cell receptor beta chains share one sample of origin, sequenced in a study of beta chain features in type 1 diabetes (dated by TCRdb to the late 2010s). The library came from the immunoSEQ multiplex PCR assay. The High Capacity cDNA Reverse Transcription Kit was used to reverse transcribe all of the isolated RNA, meaning that expressed TCRB transcripts were what got sequenced. TCRdb obtained this table from immuneACCESS and retained in-frame rearrangements with V and J assigned. These tables miss some clones; where compared with another copy, unresolved V genes account for less than half of the shortfall, and the remainder is unexplained. The sample has 150,000 or so clones on record, 63% of them singletons. The ten largest clones take up 0.08% to 0.095% of the sample. Their recognized antigens are unknown. The paper as a whole reports these results and caveats: Type 1 diabetes patients showed a moderate but significant shortening of TCRB CDR3 length in all four CD4+ subsets.

Sequenced input: naive CD4+ T cells from blood. Interpreted using the paper, the cell subset or site label stands for: true naive CD4+ T cells. Receptors originate from a man younger than 45 with type 1 diabetes.

This chain joins TRBV13 and TRBJ1-2, with D hard to call. The CDR3 extends over 12 amino acids. Per the germline V gene, CDR1 is PRHDT and CDR2 is FYEKMQ (reference sequence). Trimming removed 4 bases from V and 8 bases from J, with 11 bases in between. The CDR3 reads CASSSPPGGYTF. The CDR3 nucleotides are TGTGCCAGCAGCTCTCCCCCAGGAGGCTACACCTTC.

This clone was seen a few times. V and J are TRBV29-1 and TRBJ1-1; 8 bases match TRBD1. V lost 3 bases and J lost 11; bases outside the gene matches: 8. The CDR3 is 12 residues long. Germline V gene sequence: CDR1 SQVTM, CDR2 ANQGSEA. CDR3 sequence (DNA): TGCAGCGTTGACGATCAGGGGGCTTGGGCTTTCTTT. Amino acids: CSVDDQGAWAFF.

The CDR3: CASSLSRERNEQFF. The CDR3 bases are TGTGCCAGCAGCTTAAGCAGGGAGCGCAATGAGCAGTTCTTC. The chain joins TRBV7-2 to TRBJ2-1; D possibly uses TRBD1 or TRBD2 (5 bases each). The V end lost 2 bases, the J end lost 6 bases, and 11 bases lay between the germline ends. The CDR3 length is 14 residues. From germline, CDR1 is SGHTA and CDR2 FQGNSA. Full variable domain (missing parts from reference TRBV7-2 and TRBJ2-1): GAGVSQSPSNKVTEKGKDVELRCDPISGHTALYWYRQSLGQGLEFLIYFQGNSAPDKSGLPSDRFSAERTGGSVSTLTIQRTQQEDSAVYLCASSLSRERNEQFFGPGTRLTVL.

This chain links TRBV7-9 with TRBJ2-5; the match to TRBD1 covers 10 bases. The CDR3 consists of 14 residues. The germline gives CDR1 SEHNR, CDR2 FQNEAQ (reference sequence). V lost 5 bases and J lost 5; bases outside the gene matches: 5. The CDR3 is CASSRTGGLETQYF. In DNA, the CDR3 is TGTGCCAGCAGCCGGACAGGGGGGTTGGAGACCCAGTACTTC.

The rearrangement joins TRBV29-1 to TRBJ1-1; TRBD1 might be the D (5 bases). The germline gives CDR1 SQVTM, CDR2 ANQGSEA. The CDR3 consists of 13 residues. The V end lost 3 bases, the J end lost 7 bases, and 15 bases lay between the germline ends. This chain's CDR3 is CSVDRGATDEAFF. The CDR3 nucleotides read TGCAGCGTTGATCGGGGCGCAACAGATGAAGCTTTCTTT.

The chain links TRBV29-1 to TRBJ1-3; unclear D gene. The length of the CDR3 is 12 residues. V gave up 0 bases and J gave up 4 bases, with 4 bases separating them. The V gene's germline CDR1 is SQVTM and CDR2 ANQGSEA. CDR3 coding DNA: TGCAGCGTTGAAGAAAACGGAAACACCATATATTTT. This codes for CSVEENGNTIYF.

The V call is TRBV7-9, the J call TRBJ1-6; TRBD1 matches 7 bases. Germline V lookup: CDR1 SEHNR, CDR2 FQNEAQ (reference sequence). The CDR3 is 14 residues long. V lost 4 bases, J lost 10 bases, and 7 bases stayed unmatched. DNA for the CDR3: TGTGCCAGCAGCTACGACAGGGTTGAATCACCCCTCCACTTT. This gives the protein CASSYDRVESPLHF. The whole variable domain, filled in from reference TRBV7-9 and TRBJ1-6, reads DTGVSQNPRHKITKRGQNVTFRCDPISEHNRLYWYRQTLGQGPEFLTYFQNEAQLEKSRLLSDRFSAERPKGSFSTLEIQRTEQGDSAMYLCASSYDRVESPLHFGNGTRLTVT.

V is TRBV7-2 and J is TRBJ2-5, with TRBD1 as a possible D gene (6 bases). CDR3 length equals 13 residues. V was clipped by 4 bases and J by 2 bases, with 8 bases between them. The germline V gene encodes CDR1 SGHTA and CDR2 FQGNSA. The CDR3 sequence: CASSYGQQETQYF. CDR3 bases: TGTGCCAGCAGCTACGGACAGCAAGAGACCCAGTACTTC.

This rearrangement joins TRBV10-3 to TRBJ1-5, with D possibly TRBD1 on 6 matching bases. The V end was cut by 8 bases, the J end by 4 bases, with 18 bases between. Germline V gene data show CDR1 as ENHRY and CDR2 as SYGVKD. There are 15 residues in the CDR3. CDR3 amino acids: CAIRAGGEGNQPQHF. CDR3 nucleotides: TGTGCCATCCGGGCCGGGGGCGAAGGGAATCAGCCCCAGCATTTT.